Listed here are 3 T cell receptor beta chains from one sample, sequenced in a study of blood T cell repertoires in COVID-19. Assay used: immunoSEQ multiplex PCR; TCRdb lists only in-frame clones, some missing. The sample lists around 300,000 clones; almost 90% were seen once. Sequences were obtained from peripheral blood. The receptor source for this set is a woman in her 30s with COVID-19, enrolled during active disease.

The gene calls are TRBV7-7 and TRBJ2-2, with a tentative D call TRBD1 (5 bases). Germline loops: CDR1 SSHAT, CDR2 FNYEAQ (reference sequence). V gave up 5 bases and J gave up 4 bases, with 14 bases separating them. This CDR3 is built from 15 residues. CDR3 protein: CASSLSQGGTGELFF. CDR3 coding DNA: TGTGCCAGCAGCCTTTCTCAGGGTGGCACCGGGGAGCTGTTTTTT.

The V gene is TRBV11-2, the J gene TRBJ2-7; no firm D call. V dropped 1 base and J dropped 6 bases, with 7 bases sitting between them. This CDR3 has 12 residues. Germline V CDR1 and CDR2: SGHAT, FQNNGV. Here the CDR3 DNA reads TGTGCCAGCAGCTTAGTGGCTAGCGAGCAGTACTTC. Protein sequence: CASSLVASEQYF.

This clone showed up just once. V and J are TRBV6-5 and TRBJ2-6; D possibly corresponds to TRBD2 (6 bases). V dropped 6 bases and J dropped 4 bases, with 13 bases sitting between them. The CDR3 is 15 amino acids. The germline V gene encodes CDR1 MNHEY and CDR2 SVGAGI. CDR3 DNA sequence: TGTGCCAGCAGCCGAGGGGAGGAAGGGGCCAACGTCCTGACTTTC. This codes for CASSRGEEGANVLTF.